These 32 T cell receptor beta chains share one sample of origin, sequenced in a study of T-cell reconstitution after alpha-beta-depleted transplantation in children. This sample's TCRbeta library carried unique molecular identifier barcodes. MiXCR, applied by TCRdb to the PCR reads, yields one record per CDR3 protein. This table holds over 85,000 distinct CDR3 sequences, approximately 5.4% found once. The sequencing used PBMCs, mostly from graft donor cells, collected 60 days after TCRalphabeta/CD19-depleted stem cell transplant. The receptor source for this set is a female patient between 2 and 15 years old who had a stem cell transplant for Fanconi anemia, so the T cells may come from the graft donor.

This clonotype was observed at least ten times. The V and J genes are TRBV28 and TRBJ1-2; perhaps TRBD1 as D (5 bases). Trimming took 1 base from V and 8 from J, leaving 11 bases between them. CDR1 MDHEN and CDR2 SYDVKM come from the germline V gene. The CDR3 has 13 residues. CDR3 region: CASSLSGFKGYTF. CDR3 bases: TGTGCCAGCAGTTTATCAGGGTTTAAGGGCTACACCTTC.

This clonotype was counted many times. J is TRBJ2-2 and V is TRBV12-3 or TRBV12-4; D ambiguous. Deletions cut 2 bases from V and 6 bases from J, with 10 bases between. The CDR3 is 14 amino acids. In nucleotides, the CDR3 is TGTGCCAGCAGTTTATACGGCGGTGCCGGGGAGCTGTTTTTT. Protein product: CASSLYGGAGELFF.

This clonotype was observed at least ten times. The chain uses TRBV29-1 and TRBJ2-1; D might be TRBD1 or TRBD2, each matching 6 bases. The CDR3 is 13 amino acids. Germline lookup yields CDR1 SQVTM and CDR2 ANQGSEA. Trimming took 5 bases from V and 6 from J, leaving 14 bases between them. CDR3 DNA: TGCAGCGTTTTACCGGGGGCGCGCAATGAGCAGTTCTTC. Its protein product is CSVLPGARNEQFF.

The sample holds many counts of this clonotype. V is TRBV20-1 and J is TRBJ2-1, with TRBD2 matching over 13 bases. The CDR3 sequence is 16 residues long. J lost 3 bases, V lost 6 bases, and 8 bases had no gene match. Germline V gene data show CDR1 as DFQATT and CDR2 as SNEGSKA (reference sequence). The CDR3 DNA is TGCAGTGCGGACGGGACTAGCGGGGAGAACTACAATGAGCAGTTCTTC. It encodes CSADGTSGENYNEQFF.

This clonotype has at least ten counts. V and J are TRBV5-1 and TRBJ2-3, with 8 bases that match TRBD1. The CDR3 length is 14 residues. With V trimmed by 3 bases and J by 7 bases, 7 bases remained unmatched. The germline V gene encodes CDR1 SGHRS and CDR2 YFSETQ. The CDR3 DNA is TGCGCCAGCAGCTCGACAGGGGTGGAACATACGCAGTATTTT. Its protein product is CASSSTGVEHTQYF.

V is TRBV20-1 and J is TRBJ2-5; 10 nucleotides match TRBD1. Looked up from germline, CDR1 is DFQATT and CDR2 is SNEGSKA (reference sequence). V was pared by 5 bases and J by 2 bases, with 5 bases of the junction left unmatched. The CDR3 has 14 residues. CDR3 nucleotides: TGCAGTGCTTCCCTGGACAGGGGGCAAGAGACCCAGTACTTC. Translated, it gives CSASLDRGQETQYF.

This clonotype was seen ten or more times. This sequence joins TRBV5-6 and TRBJ2-1, with 11 bases aligning to TRBD2. The CDR3 consists of 13 residues. The V gene end was trimmed by 5 bases and the J gene end by 10 bases; junction bases not matched to a gene: 5. From germline, CDR1 is SGHDT and CDR2 YYEEEE. The CDR3: CASRLAGAEEQFF. DNA of the CDR3: TGTGCCAGCAGACTAGCGGGGGCCGAGGAGCAGTTCTTC.

The chain uses TRBV10-3 and TRBJ1-1; D is perhaps TRBD1 (5 bases). CDR1 is ENHRY and CDR2 is SYGVKD in the germline V gene. This CDR3 contains 14 residues. The ends were cut back, 2 bases at V and 4 bases at J, with 11 bases in the middle. CDR3 bases: TGTGCCATCAGTGAGGGGGCAGCCAGCACTGAAGCTTTCTTT. This translates into CAISEGAASTEAFF.

This chain uses TRBV20-1 with TRBJ2-7; the D gene is possibly TRBD2 (5 bases). Germline V gives CDR1 DFQATT, CDR2 SNEGSKA (reference sequence). CDR3 length: 14 amino acids. The V end was cut by 5 bases, the J end by 3 bases, with 17 bases between. The CDR3 DNA reads as TGCAGTGCTCAGGAGGAGAATCGAATCTACGAGCAGTACTTC. It is translated as CSAQEENRIYEQYF.

This clonotype has just a few counts. The chain recombines TRBV5-5 with TRBJ1-2; 7 bases are shared with TRBD1. Trimming at V came to 6 bases and at J to 4 bases, leaving 18 bases not matched to a gene. The germline V gene encodes CDR1 SGHKS and CDR2 YYEKEE (reference sequence). This CDR3 region has 17 residues. CDR3 DNA: TGTGCCAGCACCCCCAGGGGGACCGTGGTACTCGCCTATGGCTACACCTTC. Translating it yields CASTPRGTVVLAYGYTF.

This clonotype was recorded at least ten times. The chain is built from TRBV28 and TRBJ1-2; D unresolved. The length of the CDR3 is 11 residues. Germline V CDR1 and CDR2: MDHEN, SYDVKM. V was clipped by 9 bases and J by 3 bases, with 8 bases between them. The DNA of the CDR3 is TGTGCCAGTACCAATCACTATGGCTACACCTTC. Encoded protein: CASTNHYGYTF.

Many counts were recorded for this clonotype. A read error may produce the germline difference seen at one junction end. The chain joins TRBV12-3 or TRBV12-4 to TRBJ1-2; no firm D call. CDR3 length: 17 residues. The CDR3 DNA sequence: TGTGCCAGCAGCCCAACCGTCCCTTCTCGGGGTTACTACGGCTACACCTTC. Protein: CASSPTVPSRGYYGYTF.

By sample fraction, this clonotype is medium-sized. This chain joins TRBV20-1 and TRBJ1-4; possible D gene TRBD1, 5 bases. This CDR3 spans 12 amino acids. Germline CDR1 and CDR2: DFQATT and SNEGSKA (reference sequence). The germline V and J ends were trimmed by 6 bases and 15 bases, with 20 bases remaining between them. CDR3 sequence: CSAARDRRRVFF. The CDR3 DNA reads TGCAGTGCCGCTCGGGACCGCCGACGGGTGTTTTTT.

This clonotype has ten or more counts. The V and J genes are TRBV5-1 and TRBJ1-2; no clear D gene. V was shortened by 1 base and J by 6 bases, with 16 bases between the two germline ends. This CDR3 spans 15 amino acids. Germline CDR1 and CDR2: SGHRS and YFSETQ. CDR3 residues: CASSLLGLSRDGYTF. CDR3 nucleotides: TGCGCCAGCAGCTTGTTGGGCCTCTCAAGAGATGGCTACACCTTC.

The sample holds many counts of this clonotype. The gene calls are TRBV6-1 and TRBJ1-6; perhaps TRBD1 as D (6 bases). Germline lookup yields CDR1 MNHNS and CDR2 SASEGT. V was pared by 6 bases and J by 4 bases, with 7 bases between. This CDR3 has 13 amino acids. The CDR3 DNA sequence: TGTGCCAGCAGACAGGGTTATAATTCACCCCTCCACTTT. The encoded protein is CASRQGYNSPLHF.

This clonotype occurred a few times. This chain connects TRBV18 to TRBJ2-7; 8 positions match TRBD2. CDR3 size: 15 residues. Germline V gene sequence: CDR1 KGHSH, CDR2 LQKENI. Trimming removed 5 bases from V and 5 bases from J; junction bases left unmatched: 11. Written as DNA, the CDR3 is TGTGCCAGCTCAGCCCCTAGGGGACTAGGGAACGAGCAGTACTTC. As protein: CASSAPRGLGNEQYF.

CDR3 bases: TGCGCCAGCAGCTTTTCGCTAGCGGGAGCACGGGAGACCCAGTACTTC. Its translation is CASSFSLAGARETQYF. The chain links TRBV5-1 to TRBJ2-5; TRBD2 matches at 10 bases. V lost 2 bases to trimming and J lost 5 bases; unmatched junction nucleotides: 9. The CDR3 consists of 16 residues. From germline, CDR1 is SGHRS and CDR2 YFSETQ.

This clonotype appeared many times. V is TRBV11-2 and J is TRBJ2-1; 12 bases fit TRBD2. The CDR3 is 19 residues long. Germline-derived CDR1 and CDR2 are SGHAT and FQNNGV. Trimming took 2 bases from V and 3 from J; bases not matched to a gene: 11. CDR3 sequence reads: CASSLRTPGLAGFYNEQFF. The CDR3 bases are TGTGCCAGCAGCTTAAGGACGCCGGGACTAGCGGGCTTCTACAATGAGCAGTTCTTC.

The chain couples TRBV5-1 to TRBJ2-6; 7 bases align to TRBD2. The CDR3 sequence is 19 residues long. CDR1 and CDR2 from the germline V gene are SGHRS and YFSETQ. V trimming: 0 bases; J trimming: 0 bases; junction bases outside the gene matches: 9. CDR3 amino acids: CASSLDSPGGISGANVLTF. The CDR3 DNA reads TGCGCCAGCAGCTTGGATTCCCCGGGGGGTATCTCTGGGGCCAACGTCCTGACTTTC.

This clonotype was counted ten times or more. The rearrangement uses TRBV5-1 and TRBJ2-5; 8 bases align to TRBD2. The CDR3 totals 16 residues. V lost 1 base, J lost 1 base, and 6 bases stayed unmatched. CDR1 is SGHRS, CDR2 YFSETQ, per germline. The CDR3 region has the DNA TGCGCCAGCAGCTTGCCCGGGACTAGTTTCCAAGAGACCCAGTACTTC. Protein sequence: CASSLPGTSFQETQYF.

The V and J genes are TRBV28 and TRBJ1-3; TRBD1 matches 7 bases. Germline-derived CDR1 and CDR2 are MDHEN and SYDVKM. V shed 2 bases and J 7 bases; nucleotides not matched to a gene: 2. The CDR3 covers 13 residues. The chain's CDR3 is CASSLTGANTIYF. The CDR3 region has the DNA TGTGCCAGCAGTTTAACAGGGGCCAACACCATATATTTT.

This clonotype has a count of ten or more. V is TRBV20-1 and J is TRBJ1-4, with a possible D match to TRBD1 (5 bases). V dropped 3 bases and J dropped 0 bases, with 8 bases sitting between them. The CDR3 covers 14 residues. Germline V lookup: CDR1 DFQATT, CDR2 SNEGSKA (reference sequence). CDR3 protein: CSARDIATNEKLFF. The CDR3, as DNA: TGCAGTGCTAGGGACATTGCAACTAATGAAAAACTGTTTTTT.

At least ten counts were recorded for this clonotype. The rearrangement links TRBV20-1 to TRBJ1-2; 9 nucleotides agree with TRBD1. J gave up 2 bases and V 3 bases, and 4 bases lay outside the gene matches. Germline lookup yields CDR1 DFQATT and CDR2 SNEGSKA (reference sequence). CDR3 length equals 14 residues. The DNA for the CDR3 is TGCAGTGCTAGTGGACAGGGGCCCAACTATGGCTACACCTTC. This gives the protein CSASGQGPNYGYTF.

This clonotype was seen a handful of times. This sequence joins TRBV5-6 and TRBJ2-3; D not certain. The V end was cut by 1 base, the J end by 6 bases, with 15 bases between. Per the germline V gene, CDR1 is SGHDT and CDR2 is YYEEEE. CDR3 length: 15 residues. CDR3 protein: CASSLLGPNSDTQYF. The CDR3 DNA sequence: TGTGCCAGCAGCTTGTTAGGGCCCAACTCTGATACGCAGTATTTT.

The gene calls are TRBV2 and TRBJ2-7; D uncertain. The CDR3 is 14 amino acids. The V end lost 4 bases, the J end lost 2 bases, and 12 bases lay between the germline ends. Germline V gives CDR1 SNHLY, CDR2 FYNNEI. CDR3 in amino acids: CASSVAANPYEQYF. DNA of the CDR3: TGTGCCAGCAGTGTCGCGGCAAACCCCTACGAGCAGTACTTC.

This clonotype occurred many times. The chain recombines TRBV24-1 with TRBJ2-3; D is ambiguous. Germline V CDR1 and CDR2: KGHDR, SFDVKD. V lost 0 bases and J 0 bases, leaving 9 bases between the germline ends. The CDR3 has 16 amino acids. The CDR3 DNA sequence: TGTGCCACCAGTGATTTGGGCGAGTCTAGCACAGATACGCAGTATTTT. Translation gives CATSDLGESSTDTQYF.

In this sample, this clonotype turned up many times. The genes are TRBV28 and TRBJ2-5; 9 positions agree with TRBD1. Germline values: CDR1 MDHEN, CDR2 SYDVKM. This CDR3 contains 16 residues. Trimming took 4 bases from V and 1 from J; bases not matched to a gene: 7. CDR3 loop: CASSSPAGQGQETQYF. The CDR3 coding sequence is TGTGCCAGCAGTTCCCCGGCGGGACAGGGCCAAGAGACCCAGTACTTC.

Ten or more counts support this clonotype. The genes are TRBV5-1 and TRBJ2-1; the match to TRBD2 covers 12 bases. The CDR3 has 17 amino acids. J gave up 9 bases and V 3 bases, and 13 bases lay outside the gene matches. CDR1 SGHRS and CDR2 YFSETQ come from the germline V gene. The CDR3 coding sequence is TGCGCCAGCAGCTCTTCTAGCGGGGGGGCTTCGGGATCTGAGCAGTTCTTC. This translates into CASSSSSGGASGSEQFF.

This clonotype was seen a few times. J is TRBJ2-7 and V is TRBV10-3; the match to TRBD1 covers 8 bases. Germline CDR1 reads ENHRY; CDR2 reads SYGVKD. The CDR3 consists of 14 residues. V lost 5 bases, J lost 8 bases, and 11 bases stayed unmatched. The CDR3 DNA is TGTGCCATCAGTCCCGGGACAGGTCCTACTCAGCAGTACTTC. Translation: CAISPGTGPTQQYF.

The gene calls are TRBV14 and TRBJ2-5; 9 positions match TRBD2. After removal of 5 bases from V and 7 bases from J, the junction contained 8 bases not matched to a gene. This CDR3 is built from 14 residues. Per the germline V gene, CDR1 is SGHDN and CDR2 is FVKESK. The CDR3 nucleotides read TGTGCCAGCAGCGTGGCGGGGGGGGTCTGGACCCAGTACTTC. Protein: CASSVAGGVWTQYF.

Ten or more counts support this clonotype. The V and J genes are TRBV30 and TRBJ2-5; D perhaps matches TRBD1 (6 bases). Germline assignment: CDR1 GTSNPN and CDR2 SVGIG (reference sequence). V dropped 5 bases and J dropped 3 bases, with 13 bases sitting between them. This CDR3 comprises 13 residues. The chain's CDR3 is CAWGTRVKETQYF. The DNA for the CDR3 is TGTGCCTGGGGGACAAGAGTTAAAGAGACCCAGTACTTC.

V usage is TRBV14 and J usage is TRBJ2-5; 13 bases are a match to TRBD2. In germline, CDR1 is SGHDN, CDR2 FVKESK. The CDR3 extends over 16 amino acids. V gave up 4 bases and J gave up 5 bases; unmatched junction bases: 7. The CDR3 coding sequence is TGTGCCAGCAGCCGCAGGACTAGCGGGAGTGGGGAGACCCAGTACTTC. Its translation: CASSRRTSGSGETQYF.